The rows below give T cell receptor beta chains drawn from one sample of a study of blood T cells in healthy people across ages. From the 5' RACE reads, TCRdb called clonotypes with MiXCR, one entry per CDR3 protein. The sample records more than 700,000 distinct CDR3 sequences, around half being singletons. Sequencing input: blood. Every receptor here comes from a man older than 75 in good health. Both conserved end residues are part of each CDR3. The D gene is left open where the match is weak. Rows may omit the clone size; those that give it use once, few, many or a size class.

V	D	J	size	DNA	CDR3
TRBV10-3	TRBD2	TRBJ2-1	-	TGTGCCATCAGTGAGTCGGGACTAGCGGCCTACAATGAGCAGTTCTTC	CAISESGLAAYNEQFF
TRBV9	-	TRBJ2-1	-	TGTGCCAGCACCTCAGACTGGAGCTCCTACAATGAGCAGTTCTTC	CASTSDWSSYNEQFF
TRBV25-1	-	TRBJ1-6	few	TGTGCCAGCAGTGCCGGACATGCGAGCTCCTATAATTCACCCCTCCACTTT	CASSAGHASSYNSPLHF
TRBV6-6	-	TRBJ1-1	few	TGTGCCAGCACCGGGACAGAAGCTTTCTTT	CASTGTEAFF
TRBV11-2	TRBD1	TRBJ2-3	-	TGTGCCAGCAGCTTAAGGGGACAGGCCAGGAGATACGCGTATTTT	CASSLRGQARRYAYF
TRBV2	TRBD2	TRBJ2-1	-	TGTGCCAGCAGTGTGGGACTAGCGGGAGGCTATGAGCAGTTCTTC	CASSVGLAGGYEQFF
TRBV7-8	-	TRBJ2-1	-	TGTGCCAGCAGCTTAGAAAACAATGAGCAGTTCTTC	CASSLENNEQFF
TRBV12-3/TRBV12-4	TRBD2	TRBJ2-7	-	TGTGCCAGCAGTCCGACTAGCGGGAGATACAATGAGCAGTACTTC	CASSPTSGRYNEQYF
TRBV6-5	TRBD2	TRBJ2-1	-	TGTGCCAGCAAACGGCCTAGCGGCAATGAGCAGTTCTTC	CASKRPSGNEQFF
TRBV5-1	TRBD1	TRBJ1-1	-	TGCGCCAGCAGCCCCCGACAGGGACCGTACACTGAAGCTTTCTTT	CASSPRQGPYTEAFF
TRBV7-2	-	TRBJ1-1	few	TGTGCCAGCAGCCTTGGGAGGGTCACTGAAGCTTTCTTT	CASSLGRVTEAFF
TRBV5-1	TRBD2	TRBJ2-6	few	TGCGCCAGCAGCTTGGCCCGTCTAGCGGGAGGGTATGGGGCCAACGTCCTGACTTTC	CASSLARLAGGYGANVLTF
TRBV10-3	TRBD2	TRBJ2-7	-	TGTGCCATCAGTGTGCGTAGCGGGAAGAACGGTTCCAACGAGCAGTACTTC	CAISVRSGKNGSNEQYF
TRBV10-3	-	TRBJ2-1	-	TGTGCCATCAGTAGCCCCCGGGGGGAGCAGTTCTTC	CAISSPRGEQFF
TRBV28	TRBD2	TRBJ2-7	few	TGTGCCAGCAGCCCCGGGGGGTTGCCTGGCGAGCAGTACTTC	CASSPGGLPGEQYF
TRBV20-1	-	TRBJ2-7	-	TGCAGTGCTCTCAGGGGGGGGCAGTACTTC	CSALRGGQYF
TRBV20-1	-	TRBJ1-4	few	TGCAGTGCTAGTACTAATGAAAAACTGTTTTTT	CSASTNEKLFF
TRBV20-1	TRBD2	TRBJ2-3	few	TGCAGTGCTAGAGTAGCGGGAGCCACAGATACGCAGTATTTT	CSARVAGATDTQYF
TRBV12-3/TRBV12-4	TRBD1	TRBJ2-7	many	TGTGCCAGCAGCCCACGGGACAGTGACTACGAGCAGTACTTC	CASSPRDSDYEQYF
TRBV5-1	-	TRBJ2-5	-	TGCGCCAGCAGTTACCCCCCGCGGTGGACCCAGTACTTC	CASSYPPRWTQYF
TRBV12-3/TRBV12-4	-	TRBJ1-2	-	TGTGCCAGCAGTTTAGCGGGATTCCCAGAAGGCTACACCTTC	CASSLAGFPEGYTF
TRBV3-1	TRBD1	TRBJ1-2	-	TGTGCCAGCAGCCAGGAGGGACAGGGTATGAGTGGCTACACCTTC	CASSQEGQGMSGYTF
TRBV7-3	-	TRBJ1-1	-	TGTGCCAGCAGCTTACAAGGCTCGAGGGGCACTGAAGCTTTCTTT	CASSLQGSRGTEAFF
TRBV29-1	-	TRBJ2-1	few	TGCAGCGTTGAGCCCCTACGGGTTTTGGATGAGCAGTTCTTC	CSVEPLRVLDEQFF
TRBV12-5	TRBD1	TRBJ2-7	-	TGTGCTAGTGGTTCACGGGACAGGGGCCTGTACGAGCAGTACTTC	CASGSRDRGLYEQYF
TRBV20-1	-	TRBJ2-7	many	TGCAGTGCTAGAGGCGGTACCTACGAGCAGTACTTC	CSARGGTYEQYF
TRBV4-1	TRBD2	TRBJ2-1	-	TGCGCCAGCAGCCATTTGACTAGCCGGTACAATGAGCAGTTCTTC	CASSHLTSRYNEQFF
TRBV7-9	TRBD1	TRBJ2-7	-	TGTGCCAGCACCGAACAGGGGGTCAGTTCCGAGCAGTACTTC	CASTEQGVSSEQYF
TRBV24-1	-	TRBJ2-2	once	TGTGCCACCAGTGATGCCGGACAGAGGAACACCGGGGAGCTGTTTTTT	CATSDAGQRNTGELFF
TRBV4-1	-	TRBJ2-4	-	TGCGCCAGCAGCCAAGATGGGCCTACCTTAGCCAAAAACATTCAGTACTTC	CASSQDGPTLAKNIQYF
TRBV4-1	-	TRBJ2-3	many	TGCGCCAGCAGCTTCGCGGCGAGATCAGCAGATACGCAGTATTTT	CASSFAARSADTQYF
TRBV9	-	TRBJ2-1	-	TGTGCCAGCAGCGCCCGACCCGGTTCTGAGCAGTTCTTC	CASSARPGSEQFF
TRBV20-1	-	TRBJ2-1	-	TGCAGTGCTAGAGATCCCGGGTCCGCCTCCTACAATGAGCAGTTCTTC	CSARDPGSASYNEQFF
TRBV9	-	TRBJ2-5	-	TGTGCCAGCAGCGTAGGTCCCAGGGGAGGAGAGACCCAGTACTTC	CASSVGPRGGETQYF
TRBV2	TRBD1	TRBJ2-1	-	TGTGCCAGCAGGCCCTCCGGGACAGCCTACAATGAGCAGTTCTTC	CASRPSGTAYNEQFF
TRBV6-6	TRBD1	TRBJ2-6	-	TGTGCCAGCAGAGCAGGGGGCCCTGGGGCCAACGTCCTGACTTTC	CASRAGGPGANVLTF
TRBV20-1	TRBD1	TRBJ2-3	few	TGCAGTGCTAGAGGGGGACAGGGGATCGGATACGCGTATTTT	CSARGGQGIGYAYF
TRBV7-8	-	TRBJ2-7	few	TGTGCCAGCAGCTTGAGGACGCCTTCCTACGAGCAGTACTTC	CASSLRTPSYEQYF
TRBV12-5	-	TRBJ2-3	-	TGTGCTAGTGGTGAGGTGGGGGGGCCAACGATGGATACGCAGTATTTT	CASGEVGGPTMDTQYF
TRBV9	-	TRBJ2-3	few	TGTGCCAGCAGCGTAGGGACAGCTAGCACAGATACGCAGTATTTT	CASSVGTASTDTQYF
TRBV4-2	-	TRBJ2-7	-	TGTGCCAGCAGCCAAGAGGGCGGATTCTCCTACAATGAGCAGTACTTC	CASSQEGGFSYNEQYF
TRBV7-3	-	TRBJ2-7	once	TGTGCCAGCAGCTTAACGGCAGGGGATTTTACCCAGTACTTC	CASSLTAGDFTQYF
TRBV20-1	TRBD2	TRBJ2-1	-	TGCAGTGCTAGAGGAGCGGGAGGGCCCCATGAGCAGTTCTTC	CSARGAGGPHEQFF
TRBV9	TRBD2	TRBJ2-3	-	TGTGCCAGCAGCGCCGCCGAGAGCGGGAGTGGGACAGATACGCAGTATTTT	CASSAAESGSGTDTQYF
TRBV27	TRBD2	TRBJ2-1	-	TGTGCCAGCGTGGGGATAGCGGGAGATATTTACAATGAGCAGTTCTTC	CASVGIAGDIYNEQFF
TRBV15	TRBD2	TRBJ2-5	-	TGTGCCACCAGCAGGTACAGACTAGCGGGGGTCCGCCAAGAGACCCAGTACTTC	CATSRYRLAGVRQETQYF
TRBV3-1	TRBD1	TRBJ2-1	-	TGTGCCAGCAGCCATCTTGGACAGGGGCGCTCCTACAATGAGCAGTTCTTC	CASSHLGQGRSYNEQFF
TRBV18	-	TRBJ1-1	-	TGTGCCAGCTCACTCGGGGGGATCGGTGAAGCTTTCTTT	CASSLGGIGEAFF
TRBV6-5	TRBD2	TRBJ2-3	-	TGTGCCAGCAGGGGCGGGAGCTTGTCGTCAGATACGCAGTATTTT	CASRGGSLSSDTQYF
TRBV2	-	TRBJ2-1	-	TGTGCCAGCAGTGAAGCAGGCCTCAATGAGCAGTTCTTC	CASSEAGLNEQFF
TRBV4-1	-	TRBJ2-5	few	TGCGCCAGCAGCCAAGGGGAAGCGGCTCAAGAGACCCAGTACTTC	CASSQGEAAQETQYF
TRBV24-1	TRBD1	TRBJ2-5	-	TGTGCCACCAGTGCAGGACAGGCAGCGGCCCAGTACTTC	CATSAGQAAAQYF
TRBV6-2/TRBV6-3	TRBD1	TRBJ2-4	-	TGTGCCAGCAGTTACCCGACAGGGGGCAACATTCAGTACTTC	CASSYPTGGNIQYF
TRBV10-3	-	TRBJ2-7	-	TGTGCCATCAGTGAGAGCACAGTCTACGAGCAGTACTTC	CAISESTVYEQYF
TRBV20-1	TRBD2	TRBJ2-7	-	TGCAGTGCTAGAGACTCGAGCGGGAGGGCGGACTACGAGCAGTACTTC	CSARDSSGRADYEQYF
TRBV29-1	TRBD1	TRBJ2-3	-	TGCAGCGGCCACAGGGGCGTGGATACGCAGTATTTT	CSGHRGVDTQYF
TRBV7-9	-	TRBJ2-7	many	TGTGCCAGCAGCTCGGACAGTTCCTACGAGCAGTACTTC	CASSSDSSYEQYF
TRBV7-2	-	TRBJ2-7	few	TGTGCCAGCAGCTTAGGATGGGCGGGACCTGCCTACGAGCAGTACTTC	CASSLGWAGPAYEQYF
TRBV25-1	TRBD2	TRBJ2-5	-	TGTGCCAGCAGTGTCCGGGGGAGCGGGAGTTCGGAGACCCAGTACTTC	CASSVRGSGSSETQYF